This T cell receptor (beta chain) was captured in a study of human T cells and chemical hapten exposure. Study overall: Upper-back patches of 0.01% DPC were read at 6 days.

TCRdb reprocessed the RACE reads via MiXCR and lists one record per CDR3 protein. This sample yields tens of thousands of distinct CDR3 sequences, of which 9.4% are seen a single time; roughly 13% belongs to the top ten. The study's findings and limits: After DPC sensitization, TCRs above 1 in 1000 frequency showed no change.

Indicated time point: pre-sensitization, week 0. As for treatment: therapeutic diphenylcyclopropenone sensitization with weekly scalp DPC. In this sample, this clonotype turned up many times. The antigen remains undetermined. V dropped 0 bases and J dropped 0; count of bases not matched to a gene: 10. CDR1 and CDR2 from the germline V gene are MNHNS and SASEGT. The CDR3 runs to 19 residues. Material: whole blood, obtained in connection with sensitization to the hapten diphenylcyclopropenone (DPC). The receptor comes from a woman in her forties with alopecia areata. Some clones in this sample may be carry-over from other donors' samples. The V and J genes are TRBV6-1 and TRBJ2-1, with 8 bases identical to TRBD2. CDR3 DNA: TGTGCCAGCAGTGAAGCGCTAAGCGGGGGCCTTAGCTCCTACAATGAGCAGTTCTTC. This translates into CASSEALSGGLSSYNEQFF.